This T cell receptor beta chain comes out of a study of beta chain features in type 1 diabetes. Reverse transcribing all isolated RNA meant expressed TCRB transcripts were sequenced. The data were produced by immunoSEQ multiplex PCR, yet TCRdb's version contains in-frame clones alone and is incomplete. The sample holds hundreds of thousands of clones; around 28% are singletons and the top ten take roughly 0.066%. Whole-study findings and limits: Compared with healthy donors, patients appeared to share more similar naive, central memory and regulatory TCRB repertoires.

A remark on this clone: What it recognizes is unknown.

Heparinised blood was drawn once per donor, averaging about 116 mL. The purity of all sorted populations exceeded 95%. The clonotype was recovered from a man aged 18 to 29 in good health. Sequencing was performed on naive CD4+ T cells from blood.

This CDR3 reads CASSQHGTGKEQFF. As DNA, the CDR3 is TGTGCCAGCAGTCAACACGGGACAGGGAAGGAGCAGTTCTTC. The gene calls are TRBV28 and TRBJ2-1, with 9 bases that match TRBD1. The V segment lost 5 bases and the J segment 10 bases; nucleotides outside the gene matches: 9. The V gene's germline CDR1 is MDHEN and CDR2 SYDVKM. The CDR3 sequence is 14 residues long.